The clone carrying this TCR beta chain was detected many times. Antigen unknown. Graves' hyperthyroidism showing no ophthalmopathy progression within 18 months was considered stable. Uncontrolled infection, other autoimmune disease, pregnancy or lactation led to exclusion. Used for diagnoses were clinical symptoms, serum thyroxine and TRAb, thyroid ultrasound and orbital computed tomography. These data are taken from a study of T cells in Graves' hyperthyroidism and ophthalmopathy. Study-wide findings and caveats: Among thyroid clonotypes expanded above 0.001, most also appeared in blood.

Amplification of TCR beta CDR3 regions used RNA as the template. The HTBI set primed first-round TCR CDR3 RT-PCR. TCRdb ran MiXCR on the multiplex PCR reads and lists one entry per CDR3 protein. Among roughly 380,000 distinct CDR3 sequences, 14% were seen once, and the ten largest hold roughly 9.6%. After removal of 2 bases from V and 4 bases from J, the junction contained 16 bases not matched to a gene. The V gene's germline CDR1 is LGHNT and CDR2 FRNRAP. The CDR3 covers 18 residues. This clonotype was obtained from an older woman with Graves' hyperthyroidism. The sequenced material came from blood. This chain uses TRBV12-5 with TRBJ1-2, with TRBD1 matching 7 bases. In DNA, the CDR3 is TGTGCTAGTGGTTTGAGGACCGGGACAGCGATTCCAATCTATGGCTACACCTTC. Translated: CASGLRTGTAIPIYGYTF.